One TCR beta chain is described in this entry. The antigen is unknown. The observed sequence ends 3 residues before the CDR3 terminus, with the missing tail filled in from the germline J gene. This specimen belongs to a study of T cells in women clearing cervical HPV infection. Findings and caveats of the study: Repertoire richness, not evenness, was significantly elevated in CIN3+ cases versus controls.

Produced via immunoSEQ multiplex PCR; TCRdb's table is partial and in-frame only. The specimen's table records 35,000 to 45,000 clones. CDR1 is SQVTM and CDR2 is ANQGSEA in the germline V gene. The CDR3 runs to 13 residues. Trimming stripped 2 bases from V and 4 bases from J, with 12 bases between. Sequencing was performed on blood buffy coat. This TCR came from a woman between 18 and 75 years old with a cervical HPV16 infection that either progressed to CIN3+ or cleared (not recorded which). V and J are TRBV29-1 and TRBJ2-7; weak D call: TRBD1 (6 bases). CDR3 DNA, as far as it was read: TGCAGCGTTGAATTATTAGGACAGTACGAG. As protein: CSVELLGQYE. The complete CDR3 protein is CSVELLGQYEQYF.